One and the same sample provided the 23 T cell receptor beta chains below, sequenced in a study of blood T cell repertoires in COVID-19. TCRdb's table, derived via immunoSEQ multiplex PCR, lists solely in-frame clones and lacks some. The sample carries around 140,000 clones, 85% to 90% recorded once. The sequenced material came from peripheral blood. The source is a man between 45 and 60 years old who had recovered from COVID-19.

This chain uses TRBV2 with TRBJ2-7, with 7 bases lining up with TRBD1. Per germline, CDR1 SNHLY and CDR2 FYNNEI. V lost 2 bases and J lost 2; bases outside the gene matches: 0. This CDR3 contains 13 residues. CDR3 residues: CASSERGPYEQYF. CDR3 nucleotides: TGTGCCAGCAGTGAAAGGGGGCCCTACGAGCAGTACTTC.

V is TRBV7-6 and J is TRBJ2-7; 9 nucleotides match TRBD1. CDR3 size: 15 residues. Germline assignment: CDR1 SGHVS and CDR2 FNYEAQ. J was trimmed by 4 bases and V by 1 base; bases with no gene match: 5. The CDR3: CASSLGADRGYEQYF. Here the CDR3 DNA reads TGTGCCAGCAGCTTAGGGGCGGACAGGGGTTACGAGCAGTACTTC.

This chain's CDR3 is CATRDREETQYF. CDR3 bases: TGTGCCACCCGGGACAGGGAAGAGACCCAGTACTTC. V is TRBV24-1 and J is TRBJ2-5, with TRBD1 matching 9 bases. The CDR3 spans 12 residues. Trimming removed 9 bases from V and 3 bases from J; junction bases left unmatched: 1. The V gene's germline CDR1 is KGHDR and CDR2 SFDVKD.

This clone was seen only once. V gene TRBV12-5 combines with J gene TRBJ2-2, with TRBD1 matching over 8 bases. The CDR3 length is 15 residues. The germline CDR1 and CDR2 sequences are LGHNT and FRNRAP. V trimming: 2 bases; J trimming: 5 bases; junction bases outside the gene matches: 4. CDR3 nucleotides: TGTGCTAGTGGTTTGACCCAGGGGGCGACCGGGGAGCTGTTTTTT. Its translation: CASGLTQGATGELFF. Drawing the rest from reference TRBV12-5 and TRBJ2-2, the complete variable domain is DARVTQTPRHKVTEMGQEVTMRCQPILGHNTVFWYRQTMMQGLELLAYFRNRAPLDDSGMPKDRFSAEMPDATLATLKIQPSEPRDSAVYFCASGLTQGATGELFFGEGSRLTVL.

This chain connects TRBV5-1 to TRBJ2-1, with 9 bases that match TRBD1. This CDR3 comprises 18 residues. Unmatched junction bases numbered 17, after V lost 5 bases and J lost 5 bases. Germline CDR1 reads SGHRS; CDR2 reads YFSETQ. CDR3 sequence (DNA): TGCGCCAGCAGAACTTGGACAGGGGACGTTGGGCCTCACAATGAGCAGTTCTTC. This codes for CASRTWTGDVGPHNEQFF.

The V call is TRBV6-1, the J call TRBJ1-2, with TRBD1 identical over 7 bases. Germline CDR1 MNHNS, CDR2 SASEGT. CDR3 size: 16 residues. Germline trimming cut 0 bases from V and 4 bases from J; bases unmatched to any gene: 8. CDR3 DNA: TGTGCCAGCAGTGAAGCGCTTGTGTCAGGGGGCTATGGCTACACCTTC. Residues: CASSEALVSGGYGYTF.

The CDR3 protein is CASSRTPGQGRNTEAFF. CDR3 coding DNA: TGTGCCAGCAGCCGAACCCCGGGACAGGGGAGGAACACTGAAGCTTTCTTT. The genes are TRBV7-8 and TRBJ1-1; TRBD1 matches at 10 bases. The V gene's germline CDR1 is SGHVS and CDR2 FQNEAQ. V lost 5 bases to trimming and J lost 1 base; unmatched junction nucleotides: 10. The CDR3 spans 17 residues.

V and J are TRBV15 and TRBJ2-5; possibly TRBD2 for D (5 bases). The CDR3 is made up of 14 amino acids. Trimming left V 3 bases short and J 5 bases short, with 13 bases between. Germline V gene sequence: CDR1 LNHNV, CDR2 YYDKDF (reference sequence). The CDR3 nucleotides read TGTGCCACCAGCAGCTGGAGAGGCGGGGAGACCCAGTACTTC. It codes for CATSSWRGGETQYF.

The chain uses TRBV5-6 and TRBJ1-6; D gene unclear. Looked up from germline, CDR1 is SGHDT and CDR2 is YYEEEE. With 6 bases removed from V and 7 bases from J, the gap between germline ends came to 11 bases. There are 13 residues in the CDR3. CDR3 coding DNA: TGTGCCAGCAACCGGAGAGGGAATTCACCCCTCCACTTT. It is translated as CASNRRGNSPLHF. Using reference TRBV5-6 and TRBJ1-6 for the parts outside the CDR3, the full variable domain is DAGVTQSPTHLIKTRGQQVTLRCSPKSGHDTVSWYQQALGQGPQFIFQYYEEEERQRGNFPDRFSGHQFPNYSSELNVNALLLGDSALYLCASNRRGNSPLHFGNGTRLTVT.

The V gene is TRBV5-1, the J gene TRBJ2-5, with 13 bases that match TRBD2. Per germline, CDR1 SGHRS and CDR2 YFSETQ. Unmatched junction bases numbered 10, after V lost 3 bases and J lost 2 bases. The length of the CDR3 is 18 residues. The CDR3 sequence is CASSSGTSGVLVQETQYF. Written as DNA, the CDR3 is TGCGCCAGCAGCTCCGGGACTAGCGGGGTCCTAGTGCAAGAGACCCAGTACTTC.

CDR3 bases: TGCGCCAGCAGCTTGGCCGGGACTAGCGGGGGGACTAGCCAAGAGACCCAGTACTTC. It translates to CASSLAGTSGGTSQETQYF. V and J are TRBV5-1 and TRBJ2-5; 15 positions match TRBD2. The CDR3 has 19 residues. V trimming: 0 bases; J trimming: 1 base; junction bases outside the gene matches: 7. The germline CDR1 and CDR2 sequences are SGHRS and YFSETQ.

The V gene is TRBV9, the J gene TRBJ2-7; tentatively, D is TRBD1 (5 bases). Germline CDR1 is SGDLS and CDR2 is YYNGEE. The CDR3 sequence is 15 residues long. Trimming left V 0 bases short and J 2 bases short, with 12 bases between. The CDR3: CASSVAPAGPYEQYF. The CDR3 DNA reads TGTGCCAGCAGCGTAGCCCCCGCAGGGCCCTACGAGCAGTACTTC.

The genes are TRBV5-5 and TRBJ2-7; weak D call: TRBD1 (5 bases). Between the trimmed V and J ends, which lost 3 bases and 3 bases, there was a span of 13 bases. The CDR3 consists of 14 residues. The germline CDR1 and CDR2 sequences are SGHKS and YYEKEE (reference sequence). For the CDR3, the DNA is TGTGCCAGCAGCTCTAGACAGACGTACTACGAGCAGTACTTC. Translated: CASSSRQTYYEQYF. Variable domain in full (rest from reference TRBV5-5 and TRBJ2-7): DAGVTQSPTHLIKTRGQQVTLRCSPISGHKSVSWYQQVLGQGPQFIFQYYEKEERGRGNFPDRFSARQFPNYSSELNVNALLLGDSALYLCASSSRQTYYEQYFGPGTRLTVT.

The chain uses TRBV7-9 and TRBJ1-6; D call uncertain. CDR3 length: 13 amino acids. Germline CDR1 reads SEHNR; CDR2 reads FQNEAQ (reference sequence). V was pared by 5 bases and J by 9 bases, with 11 bases between. The CDR3 protein is CASSPPSGSPLHF. The CDR3 region has the DNA TGTGCCAGCAGCCCCCCCAGTGGTTCACCCCTCCACTTT.

In regard to this clone: Other DNA sequences in the sample encode the same CDR3. The J gene is TRBJ2-5, the V gene TRBV29-1, with TRBD2 matching 13 bases. CDR1 and CDR2 from the germline V gene are SQVTM and ANQGSEA. The ends lost 5 bases at V and 4 bases at J; junction bases unmatched: 4. The CDR3 has 14 amino acids. CDR3 DNA: TGCAGCGTTACTAGCGGGGGGGCAGGAGAGACCCAGTACTTC. This gives the protein CSVTSGGAGETQYF.

This chain connects TRBV7-9 to TRBJ2-3; D is possibly TRBD2 (6 bases). The V and J ends lost 4 bases and 10 bases respectively, with 18 bases between them. The length of the CDR3 is 14 residues. Per germline, CDR1 SEHNR and CDR2 FQNEAQ (reference sequence). CDR3: CASSYAGDGGSQYF. In DNA form, the CDR3 reads TGTGCCAGCAGCTATGCCGGGGACGGGGGTTCGCAGTATTTT.

The chain joins TRBV7-2 to TRBJ1-2; possible D gene TRBD1, 6 bases. The V end was cut by 3 bases, the J end by 2 bases, with 19 bases between. From germline, CDR1 is SGHTA and CDR2 FQGNSA. The CDR3 runs 17 residues. CDR3 protein: CASSFRDNTVRNYGYTF. The CDR3 DNA reads as TGTGCCAGCAGCTTCAGGGACAATACAGTTCGGAACTATGGCTACACCTTC.

This chain uses TRBV4-1 with TRBJ1-4; TRBD1 matches at 10 bases. Trimming at V came to 2 bases and at J to 6 bases, leaving 3 bases not matched to a gene. CDR1 and CDR2 from the germline V gene are MGHRA and YSYEKL. This CDR3 is 15 amino acids long. The CDR3 DNA is TGCGCCAGCAGCCAACAGGGGACAGGGGATGAAAAACTGTTTTTT. As protein: CASSQQGTGDEKLFF.

The chain recombines TRBV19 with TRBJ2-2; the D gene is possibly TRBD2 (5 bases). The CDR3 contains 15 residues. The V end was cut by 6 bases, the J end by 1 base, with 12 bases between. The V gene's germline CDR1 is LNHDA and CDR2 SQIVND (reference sequence). CDR3 protein: CASSTRTWNTGELFF. The DNA of the CDR3 is TGTGCCAGTAGCACCCGGACTTGGAACACCGGGGAGCTGTTTTTT.

This sequence joins TRBV7-9 and TRBJ2-2; 8 bases are shared with TRBD1. CDR3 length: 16 residues. From germline, CDR1 is SEHNR and CDR2 FQNEAQ (reference sequence). Losses at the gene ends were 5 bases for V and 1 base for J; bases not matched to a gene: 6. The CDR3 reads CASSPIGTGNTGELFF. The CDR3 nucleotides read TGTGCCAGCAGCCCGATCGGGACAGGGAACACCGGGGAGCTGTTTTTT.

The chain is built from TRBV5-1 and TRBJ1-1; 10 positions agree with TRBD1. Germline loops: CDR1 SGHRS, CDR2 YFSETQ. Trimming took 0 bases from V and 7 from J; bases not matched to a gene: 3. The CDR3 sequence is 14 residues long. CDR3 coding DNA: TGCGCCAGCAGCTTGGACCGGGACAGGGGTGAAGCTTTCTTT. Its translation is CASSLDRDRGEAFF.

In the case of this clone: The same CDR3 is also encoded by other DNA sequences in this sample. The chain has TRBV27 and TRBJ2-7; TRBD1 matches 11 bases. Per germline, CDR1 MNHEY and CDR2 SMNVEV (reference sequence). The CDR3 consists of 15 residues. The ends lost 1 base at V and 2 bases at J; junction bases unmatched: 1. CDR3 in amino acids: CASSLLGQGAYEQYF. For the CDR3, the DNA is TGTGCCAGCAGTTTATTGGGACAGGGGGCCTACGAGCAGTACTTC.

The chain links TRBV7-3 to TRBJ1-4; no definite D call. The CDR3 sequence is 14 residues long. Deletions cut 2 bases from V and 4 bases from J, with 8 bases between. Germline values: CDR1 SGHTA, CDR2 FQGTGA. The CDR3 sequence is CASSLGGFNEKLFF. The CDR3 DNA sequence: TGTGCCAGCAGCTTAGGAGGCTTTAATGAAAAACTGTTTTTT.